The rows below give T cell receptor beta chains drawn from one sample of a study of blood T cell repertoires in COVID-19. Clones were read by immunoSEQ multiplex PCR, and TCRdb kept only the in-frame ones, dropping some. The table includes 200,000 to 250,000 clones, approximately 81% detected once. Sequencing was done on a sample of peripheral blood. The receptors here all came from a woman at least 80 years old with active or convalescent COVID-19. The CDR3 runs from the conserved cysteine through the conserved F or W. The D gene is left open where the match is weak. Clone size is given for some rows only: seen once, a few or many times, or a class if the clone is expanded.

V	D	J	size	CDR3	DNA
TRBV9	TRBD2	TRBJ2-1	-	CASSPSGTSGITSRNEQFF	TGTGCCAGCAGCCCATCCGGGACTAGCGGGATTACGTCTAGGAATGAGCAGTTCTTC
TRBV6-1	-	TRBJ1-3	-	CASSVSGTRSGNTIYF	TGTGCCAGCAGTGTTTCCGGGACACGGTCCGGAAACACCATATATTTT
TRBV18	TRBD1	TRBJ1-2	-	CASSDRENYGYTF	TGTGCCAGCTCAGACAGGGAAAACTATGGCTACACCTTC
TRBV30	-	TRBJ2-4	-	CAWSLQGVKGIQYF	TGTGCCTGGAGTTTGCAGGGCGTAAAGGGTATTCAGTACTTC
TRBV18	TRBD1	TRBJ1-2	-	CASSPVGTGRLDYGYTF	TGTGCCAGCTCACCGGTCGGGACAGGGCGTTTGGACTATGGCTACACCTTC
TRBV6-5	TRBD1	TRBJ1-3	-	CASSTGGLSGNTIYF	TGTGCCAGCAGTACAGGGGGCCTCTCTGGAAACACCATATATTTT
TRBV2	TRBD2	TRBJ2-1	-	CASSEYASGNGNEQFF	TGTGCCAGCAGTGAATATGCTAGCGGGAATGGTAATGAGCAGTTCTTC
TRBV19	TRBD1	TRBJ2-1	-	CASLDRGNLLQFF	TGTGCCAGTTTGGACAGGGGTAACCTCCTGCAGTTCTTC
TRBV19	TRBD1	TRBJ1-5	-	CASSTTDRGVYQPQHF	TGTGCCAGTAGTACGACGGACAGGGGAGTGTATCAGCCCCAGCATTTT
TRBV6-5	-	TRBJ1-1	-	CASSYGSEGRTEAFF	TGTGCCAGCAGTTACGGCTCGGAGGGCCGCACTGAAGCTTTCTTT
TRBV7-2	TRBD2	TRBJ2-5	once	CASSPSGRAGETQYF	TGTGCCAGCAGCCCCAGCGGGAGGGCCGGGGAGACCCAGTACTTC
TRBV25-1	TRBD2	TRBJ2-1	few	CASGGLEGRNEQFF	TGTGCCAGCGGGGGACTAGAAGGTAGGAATGAGCAGTTCTTC
TRBV7-9	-	TRBJ1-4	few	CASSADSSKVF	TGTGCCAGCAGCGCCGACAGCTCCAAGGTTTTT
TRBV5-1	TRBD2	TRBJ2-5	-	CASSLGRGGALQETQYF	TGCGCCAGCAGCTTAGGGCGCGGGGGGGCTCTCCAAGAGACCCAGTACTTC
TRBV5-6	-	TRBJ2-5	-	CASSLGVGATGETQYF	TGTGCCAGCAGCTTGGGAGTAGGGGCGACCGGGGAGACCCAGTACTTC
TRBV18	TRBD1	TRBJ1-1	-	CASSPRGQGTTEAFF	TGTGCCAGCTCACCACGAGGACAGGGTACCACTGAAGCTTTCTTT
TRBV5-6	-	TRBJ1-2	-	CASSPYMNGYTF	TGTGCCAGCAGCCCTTACATGAATGGCTACACCTTC
TRBV5-8	-	TRBJ2-3	-	CASRRAQGGTDTQYF	TGTGCCAGCAGACGAGCCCAGGGGGGAACAGATACGCAGTATTTT
TRBV11-3	TRBD2	TRBJ2-2	-	CASSRATSGGATNTGELFF	TGTGCCAGCAGCCGCGCGACTAGCGGGGGGGCTACCAACACCGGGGAGCTGTTTTTT
TRBV27	TRBD1	TRBJ1-2	-	CASSFRDRGAYGYTF	TGTGCCAGCAGTTTTAGGGACAGGGGAGCCTATGGCTACACCTTC
TRBV18	-	TRBJ2-2	-	CASSPQGNPGELFF	TGTGCCAGCTCACCACAGGGGAATCCCGGGGAGCTGTTTTTT
TRBV6-2/TRBV6-3	-	TRBJ2-3	once	CASSLIIPPSTDTQYF	TGTGCCAGCAGTCTAATTATACCACCTAGCACAGATACGCAGTATTTT
TRBV2	TRBD1	TRBJ1-1	-	CASTRQGSQVDFF	TGTGCCAGCACAAGACAGGGTTCTCAGGTGGATTTCTTT
TRBV25-1	-	TRBJ1-1	-	CASSREKMNTEAFF	TGTGCCAGCAGCCGGGAGAAAATGAACACTGAAGCTTTCTTT
TRBV9	TRBD2	TRBJ2-3	-	CASSVGQGAGAIYTQYF	TGTGCCAGCAGCGTAGGGCAAGGAGCGGGAGCGATATATACGCAGTATTTT
TRBV19	-	TRBJ1-1	-	CASSSGTGFEAFF	TGTGCCAGTAGTTCAGGTACGGGGTTCGAAGCTTTCTTT
TRBV9	-	TRBJ2-1	-	CASSPYPETYNEQFF	TGTGCCAGCAGCCCTTACCCCGAGACCTACAATGAGCAGTTCTTC
TRBV7-2	TRBD2	TRBJ2-7	few	CASSLAGGSTYEQYF	TGTGCCAGCAGTCTGGCGGGGGGTTCGACCTACGAGCAGTACTTC
TRBV3-1/TRBV3-2	-	TRBJ1-1	-	CASIPRDLTGEAFF	TGTGCCAGCATCCCAAGAGATTTGACGGGTGAAGCTTTCTTT
TRBV11-2	TRBD1	TRBJ1-2	-	CASSRAGQDIYGYTF	TGTGCCAGCAGCCGCGCCGGACAGGATATCTATGGCTACACCTTC
TRBV5-1	TRBD2	TRBJ2-2	-	CASRTSGVATGELFF	TGCGCCAGCAGGACTAGCGGGGTTGCTACCGGGGAGCTGTTTTTT
TRBV7-9	TRBD1	TRBJ1-5	-	CASSDNPTGGFQPQHF	TGTGCCAGCAGCGATAATCCGACAGGGGGGTTTCAGCCCCAGCATTTT
TRBV18	-	TRBJ2-7	-	CASSPGRAHEQYF	TGTGCCAGCTCACCAGGCAGGGCCCACGAGCAGTACTTC